This TCR beta chain was identified in a study of blood T cell repertoires in COVID-19. Germline V gene data show CDR1 as SGHRS and CDR2 as YFSETQ. Trimming removed 3 bases from V and 12 bases from J; junction bases left unmatched: 9. There are 14 residues in the CDR3. Per the original methods: It was from reference gene primer amplification that nucleated cell counts were estimated. Some clones are missing from TCRdb's copy, which holds only in-frame ones; the method was immunoSEQ multiplex PCR. The DNA was the basis for D and trimming; V, J and clone size are from that table. The sample lists some 140,000 clones, around 80% occurring once.

This chain links TRBV5-1 with TRBJ2-1; 10 bases are a match to TRBD2. The sequence derives from a man aged 55 to 69 with acute or convalescent COVID-19. Sequencing was done on a sample of peripheral blood. For the CDR3, the DNA is TGCGCCAGCAGCTCCGGGACTAGCGTGATAGGGCAGTTCTTC. It encodes CASSSGTSVIGQFF.